A single sample gave rise to the 14 T cell receptor beta chains below, sequenced in a study of T cells after yellow fever vaccination. TCRdb passed the 5' RACE reads through MiXCR, listing each CDR3 protein once. The table lists roughly 500,000 distinct CDR3 sequences, about 19% of them singletons. The sequencing used PBMCs, collected 15 days after the yellow fever booster vaccination. These receptors were collected from a man aged 30 to 39 who received the YFV17D yellow fever vaccine.

This clonotype was recorded a few times. The rearrangement uses TRBV20-1 and TRBJ1-5; 9 nucleotides align to TRBD1. The germline V gene has CDR1 DFQATT and CDR2 SNEGSKA (reference sequence). CDR3 size: 17 residues. Trimming took 2 bases from V and 2 from J; bases not matched to a gene: 10. CDR3 loop: CSARTGTGYRGNQPQHF. In DNA form, the CDR3 reads TGCAGTGCTAGAACCGGGACAGGGTATAGGGGCAATCAGCCCCAGCATTTT.

The CDR3 bases are TGCAGTGCGGGGAGCGGGAGCGTCTACGAGCAGTACTTC. Its translation is CSAGSGSVYEQYF. V gene TRBV20-1 combines with J gene TRBJ2-7; 8 bases are shared with TRBD2. J lost 3 bases, V lost 6 bases, and 7 bases had no gene match. Per germline, CDR1 DFQATT and CDR2 SNEGSKA (reference sequence). The CDR3 consists of 13 residues.

This chain uses TRBV2 with TRBJ2-5; maybe TRBD1 (5 bases). Germline-derived CDR1 and CDR2 are SNHLY and FYNNEI. CDR3 length: 13 amino acids. Between the trimmed V and J ends, which lost 4 bases and 5 bases, there was a span of 11 bases. CDR3 residues: CASSVGLWETQYF. CDR3 sequence (DNA): TGTGCCAGCAGTGTGGGGCTGTGGGAGACCCAGTACTTC.

The chain uses TRBV20-1 and TRBJ1-5, with a weak D call TRBD1 (5 bases). V was clipped by 3 bases and J by 6 bases, with 12 bases between them. Germline CDR1 is DFQATT and CDR2 is SNEGSKA (reference sequence). CDR3 length equals 13 residues. DNA of the CDR3: TGCAGTGCTAGGGGGGGACCGGTTCAGCCCCAGCATTTT. It yields the protein CSARGGPVQPQHF.

The V gene is TRBV18, the J gene TRBJ2-1, with TRBD2 matching 7 bases. Germline CDR1 is KGHSH and CDR2 is LQKENI. V shed 1 base, J shed 8 bases, and the junction held 11 bases outside the gene matches. This CDR3 contains 16 residues. The CDR3 DNA sequence: TGTGCCAGCTCACCACAGAGGGACTACCCGGGGTATGAGCAGTTCTTC. Residues: CASSPQRDYPGYEQFF.

The chain links TRBV7-2 to TRBJ2-7; 10 positions agree with TRBD2. J was trimmed by 6 bases and V by 1 base; bases with no gene match: 12. The CDR3 totals 17 residues. Germline assignment: CDR1 SGHTA and CDR2 FQGNSA. The CDR3 loop reads CASSLVSSGRKAAEQYF. CDR3 sequence (DNA): TGTGCCAGCAGCTTAGTGTCTAGCGGGAGAAAGGCTGCCGAGCAGTACTTC.

This clonotype was observed a handful of times. The rearrangement joins TRBV7-2 to TRBJ2-1; 9 bases are a match to TRBD2. The CDR3 consists of 16 residues. In germline, CDR1 is SGHTA, CDR2 FQGNSA. V lost 5 bases, J lost 4 bases, and 9 bases stayed unmatched. For the CDR3, the DNA is TGTGCCAGCAGCAGACCCCTAGCGGGACCATACAATGAGCAGTTCTTC. This sequence encodes CASSRPLAGPYNEQFF.

This sequence joins TRBV5-1 and TRBJ2-5; D remains ambiguous. This CDR3 region has 14 residues. V lost 3 bases, J lost 4 bases, and 13 bases lay in between. Germline-derived CDR1 and CDR2 are SGHRS and YFSETQ. The CDR3 DNA reads TGCGCCAGCAGCTACCACATGGCTTCAGAGACCCAGTACTTC. Amino acids: CASSYHMASETQYF.

V is TRBV25-1 and J is TRBJ2-7; D gene uncertain. CDR1 is MGHDK and CDR2 is SYGVNS in the germline V gene. With 3 bases removed from V and 5 bases from J, the gap between germline ends came to 5 bases. The length of the CDR3 is 11 residues. The CDR3 is CASSDLHEQYF. CDR3 DNA: TGTGCCAGCAGTGATCTCCACGAGCAGTACTTC.

This clonotype was seen a few times. V gene TRBV5-1 combines with J gene TRBJ2-7, with TRBD1 matching 7 bases. The CDR3 is 16 amino acids. Germline CDR1 is SGHRS and CDR2 is YFSETQ. J gave up 4 bases and V 1 base, and 11 bases lay outside the gene matches. The CDR3 sequence is CASSLMGQSNLYEQYF. In DNA form, the CDR3 reads TGCGCCAGCAGCTTGATGGGACAGAGCAATCTTTACGAGCAGTACTTC.

The chain uses TRBV20-1 and TRBJ2-1; 10 nucleotides line up with TRBD2. The length of the CDR3 is 14 residues. J lost 9 bases, V lost 5 bases, and 10 bases had no gene match. CDR1 DFQATT and CDR2 SNEGSKA come from the germline V gene (reference sequence). For the CDR3, the DNA is TGCAGTGCTCCCACGCTAGCGGGAGCGGGTGAGCAGTTCTTC. It translates to CSAPTLAGAGEQFF.

This rearrangement joins TRBV28 to TRBJ1-1; D uncertain. Germline loops: CDR1 MDHEN, CDR2 SYDVKM. The CDR3 is made up of 14 amino acids. Trimming removed 5 bases at V and 1 base at J, with 11 bases between. The CDR3 DNA reads as TGTGCCAGCAGTCTACCGTATAAGAACACTGAAGCTTTCTTT. This gives the protein CASSLPYKNTEAFF.

This clonotype has more than one count but fewer than ten. V is TRBV5-1 and J is TRBJ2-2; 11 bases are shared with TRBD2. The CDR3 length is 17 residues. V was pared by 4 bases and J by 4 bases, with 9 bases of the junction left unmatched. The germline gives CDR1 SGHRS, CDR2 YFSETQ. CDR3 nucleotide sequence: TGCGCCAGCAGCGCCAAACTAGCGGGAGATGGCACCGGGGAGCTGTTTTTT. As protein: CASSAKLAGDGTGELFF.

The CDR3 nucleotides are TGTGCCAGCAGCTTTCGGTGGGGGACAGTGGGACAAGAGACCCAGTACTTC. Residues: CASSFRWGTVGQETQYF. The chain employs TRBV7-2 and TRBJ2-5, with 7 bases lining up with TRBD1. The CDR3 runs 17 residues. The ends lost 3 bases at V and 2 bases at J; junction bases unmatched: 12. Germline assignment: CDR1 SGHTA and CDR2 FQGNSA.